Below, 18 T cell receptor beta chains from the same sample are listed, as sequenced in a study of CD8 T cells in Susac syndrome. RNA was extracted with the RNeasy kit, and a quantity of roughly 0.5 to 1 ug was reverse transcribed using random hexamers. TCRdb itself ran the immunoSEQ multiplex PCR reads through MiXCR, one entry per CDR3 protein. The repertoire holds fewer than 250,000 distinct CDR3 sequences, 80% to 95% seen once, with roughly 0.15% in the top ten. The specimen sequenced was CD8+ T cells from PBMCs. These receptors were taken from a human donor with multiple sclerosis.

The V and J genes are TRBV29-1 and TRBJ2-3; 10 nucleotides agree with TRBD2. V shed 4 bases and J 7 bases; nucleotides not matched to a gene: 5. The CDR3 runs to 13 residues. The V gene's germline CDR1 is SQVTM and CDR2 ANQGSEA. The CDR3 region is CSVVLAGDYTQYF. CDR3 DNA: TGCAGCGTTGTCCTAGCGGGAGATTATACGCAGTATTTT.

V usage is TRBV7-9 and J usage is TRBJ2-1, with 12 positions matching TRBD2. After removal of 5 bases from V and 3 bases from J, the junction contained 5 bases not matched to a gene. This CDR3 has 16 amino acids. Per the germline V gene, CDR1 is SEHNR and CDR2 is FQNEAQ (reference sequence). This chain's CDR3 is CASSPWTSGIYNEQFF. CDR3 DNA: TGTGCCAGCAGCCCCTGGACTAGCGGGATCTACAATGAGCAGTTCTTC.

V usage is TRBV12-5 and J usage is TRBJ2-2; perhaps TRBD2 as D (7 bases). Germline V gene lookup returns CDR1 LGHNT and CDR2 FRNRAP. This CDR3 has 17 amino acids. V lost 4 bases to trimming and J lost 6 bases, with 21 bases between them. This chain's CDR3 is CASGSVSSGEGAGELFF. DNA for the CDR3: TGTGCTAGTGGTTCCGTTTCTAGCGGTGAGGGGGCCGGGGAGCTGTTTTTT.

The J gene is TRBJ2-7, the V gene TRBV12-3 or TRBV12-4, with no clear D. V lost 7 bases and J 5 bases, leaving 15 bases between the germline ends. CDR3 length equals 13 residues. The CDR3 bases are TGTGCCAGCACCCTGGGTGCAGTCCACGAGCAGTACTTC. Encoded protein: CASTLGAVHEQYF.

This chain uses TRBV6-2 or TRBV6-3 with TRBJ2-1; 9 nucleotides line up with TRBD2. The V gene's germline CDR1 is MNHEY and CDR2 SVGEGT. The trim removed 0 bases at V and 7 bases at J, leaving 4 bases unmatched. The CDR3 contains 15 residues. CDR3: CASSYSTSGWNEQFF. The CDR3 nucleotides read TGTGCCAGCAGTTACTCAACTAGCGGGTGGAATGAGCAGTTCTTC.

The DNA of the CDR3 is TGTGCCAGCGCAGCAGGCGTCGCTACCTACGAGCAGTACTTC. Its translation: CASAAGVATYEQYF. The chain uses TRBV9 and TRBJ2-7; D gene unclear. The CDR3 sequence is 14 residues long. Germline lookup yields CDR1 SGDLS and CDR2 YYNGEE. V gave up 7 bases and J gave up 2 bases, with 16 bases separating them.

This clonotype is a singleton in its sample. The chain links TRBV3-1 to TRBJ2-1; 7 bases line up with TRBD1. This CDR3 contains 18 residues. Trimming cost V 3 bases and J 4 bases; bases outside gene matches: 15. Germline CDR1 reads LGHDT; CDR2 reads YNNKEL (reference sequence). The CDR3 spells CASSQLDRASDPYNEQFF. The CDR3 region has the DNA TGTGCCAGCAGCCAGCTTGACAGGGCCTCCGACCCATACAATGAGCAGTTCTTC.

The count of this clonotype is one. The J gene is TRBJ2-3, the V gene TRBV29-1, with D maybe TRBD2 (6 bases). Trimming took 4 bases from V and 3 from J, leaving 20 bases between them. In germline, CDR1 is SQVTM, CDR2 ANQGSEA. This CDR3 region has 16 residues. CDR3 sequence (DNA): TGCAGCGTTGGGCCCCAGCGGGTGTGGGGTACAGATACGCAGTATTTT. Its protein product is CSVGPQRVWGTDTQYF.

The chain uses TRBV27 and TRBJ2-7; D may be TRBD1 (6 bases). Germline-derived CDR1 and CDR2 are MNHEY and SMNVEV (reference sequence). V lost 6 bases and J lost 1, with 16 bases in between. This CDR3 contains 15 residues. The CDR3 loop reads CASSFQGSPSYEQYF. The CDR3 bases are TGTGCCAGCAGCTTCCAGGGGTCCCCATCCTACGAGCAGTACTTC.

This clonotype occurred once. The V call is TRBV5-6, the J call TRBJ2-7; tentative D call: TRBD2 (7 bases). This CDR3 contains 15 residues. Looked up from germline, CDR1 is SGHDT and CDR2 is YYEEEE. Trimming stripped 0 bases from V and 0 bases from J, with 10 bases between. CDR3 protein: CASSLAGGGSYEQYF. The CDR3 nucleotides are TGTGCCAGCAGCTTGGCGGGGGGCGGCTCCTACGAGCAGTACTTC.

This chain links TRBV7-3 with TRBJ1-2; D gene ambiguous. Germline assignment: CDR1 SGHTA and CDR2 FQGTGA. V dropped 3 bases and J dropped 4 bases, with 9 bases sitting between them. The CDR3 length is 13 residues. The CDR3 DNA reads TGTGCCAGCAGCTTCAGGAACGGCTATGGCTACACCTTC. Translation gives CASSFRNGYGYTF.

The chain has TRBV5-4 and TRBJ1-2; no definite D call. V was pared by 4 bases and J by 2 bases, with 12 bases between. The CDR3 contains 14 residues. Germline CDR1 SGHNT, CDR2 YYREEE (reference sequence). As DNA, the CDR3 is TGTGCCAGCAGCCCCGACAACAGAAACTATGGCTACACCTTC. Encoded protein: CASSPDNRNYGYTF.

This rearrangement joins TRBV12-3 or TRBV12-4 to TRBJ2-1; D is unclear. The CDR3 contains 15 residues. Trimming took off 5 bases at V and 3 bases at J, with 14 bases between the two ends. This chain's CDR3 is CASSPLLTVYNEQFF. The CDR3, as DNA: TGTGCCAGCAGTCCCCTCCTGACTGTCTACAATGAGCAGTTCTTC.

CDR3 protein: CASSLEAASMAFF. CDR3 DNA sequence: TGTGCCAGCAGCTTAGAGGCAGCCTCCATGGCTTTCTTT. The J gene is TRBJ1-1, the V gene TRBV7-6, with D hard to call. The CDR3 sequence is 13 residues long. Trimming cost V 1 base and J 11 bases, with 14 bases left between them. In germline, CDR1 is SGHVS, CDR2 FNYEAQ. The full variable domain, its missing parts supplied by reference TRBV7-6 and TRBJ1-1, is GAGVSQSPRYKVTKRGQDVALRCDPISGHVSLYWYRQALGQGPEFLTYFNYEAQQDKSGLPNDRFSAERPEGSISTLTIQRTEQRDSAMYRCASSLEAASMAFFGQGTRLTVV.

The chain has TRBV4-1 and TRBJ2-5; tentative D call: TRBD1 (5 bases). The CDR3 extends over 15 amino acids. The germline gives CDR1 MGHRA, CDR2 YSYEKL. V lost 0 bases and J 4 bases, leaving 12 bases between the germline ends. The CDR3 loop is CASSQDLSRGETQYF. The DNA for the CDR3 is TGCGCCAGCAGCCAAGATCTTAGTAGGGGAGAGACCCAGTACTTC.

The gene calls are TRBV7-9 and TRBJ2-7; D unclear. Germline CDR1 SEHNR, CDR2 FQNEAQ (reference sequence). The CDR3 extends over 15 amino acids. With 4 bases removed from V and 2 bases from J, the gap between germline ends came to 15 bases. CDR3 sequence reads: CASSSHRELTYEQYF. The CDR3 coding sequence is TGTGCCAGCAGCTCCCACAGAGAATTAACCTACGAGCAGTACTTC.

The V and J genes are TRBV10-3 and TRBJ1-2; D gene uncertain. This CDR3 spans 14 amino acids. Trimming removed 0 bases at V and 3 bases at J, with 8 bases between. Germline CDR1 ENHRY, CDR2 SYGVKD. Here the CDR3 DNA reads TGTGCCATCAGTGAGTCACCAGAACACTATGGCTACACCTTC. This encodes CAISESPEHYGYTF.

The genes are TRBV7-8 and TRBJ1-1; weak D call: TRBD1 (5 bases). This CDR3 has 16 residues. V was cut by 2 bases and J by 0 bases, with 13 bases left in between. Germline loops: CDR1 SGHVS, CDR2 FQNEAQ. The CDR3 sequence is CASSLWAGTMNTEAFF. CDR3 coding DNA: TGTGCCAGCAGCTTATGGGCAGGGACGATGAACACTGAAGCTTTCTTT.